The clone carrying this TCR beta chain was counted at least ten times. Its specificity is unknown. CDR3 size: 14 residues. Germline loops: CDR1 KGHSH, CDR2 LQKENI. V dropped 2 bases and J dropped 3 bases, with 10 bases sitting between them. Per the authors' pipeline: Samples ranged from about 23,224 to 690,600 TCRs, with a median of approximately 100,000. Via MiXCR, TCRdb re-called the RACE reads, giving one row per CDR3 protein. TCRdb assigned the V and J calls; the authors' analysis was not used. The top ten clones hold 5% to 6% of a sample with 360,000 or so distinct CDR3 sequences, roughly 6.3% of them seen once. The data originate from a study of human T cells and chemical hapten exposure. Overall study context: Patients were given diphenylcyclopropenone on the scalp weekly across the approximately 25-week study. The patients were mostly female; they had alopecia areata, totalis or universalis.

The sample's time point: patch test 2, 6 weeks after DPC sensitization. Noted treatment: therapeutic diphenylcyclopropenone sensitization with weekly scalp DPC. Findings of the study overall: Once DPC sensitization occurred, TCRs above 1 in 1000 frequency showed no change.

The sequence came from a woman between 18 and 29 years old with alopecia areata. Some clones in this sample may be carry-over from other donors' samples. Source: whole blood, taken in connection with sensitization to the hapten diphenylcyclopropenone (DPC). This chain joins TRBV18 and TRBJ1-2, with D perhaps matching TRBD1 (5 bases). CDR3 sequence reads: CASSPGGVDYGYTF. The CDR3 nucleotides are TGTGCCAGCTCACCAGGGGGAGTAGACTATGGCTACACCTTC.